Following are 22 T cell receptor beta chains from one sample sequenced in a study of spatial heterogeneity in lung cancer. One entry per CDR3 protein results from TCRdb running MiXCR on the 5' RACE reads. The sample has 110,000 or so distinct CDR3 sequences; 10% to 11% are singletons. As for time point: blood at routine non-recurrence follow-up after resection. This sample comprised PBMCs, obtained at follow-up. These TCRs come from a female donor with early-stage non-small cell lung cancer.

This clonotype has at least ten counts. The chain joins TRBV30 to TRBJ1-4; no reliable D call. V lost 0 bases and J 3 bases, leaving 11 bases between the germline ends. The V gene's germline CDR1 is GTSNPN and CDR2 SVGIG (reference sequence). The CDR3 has 15 residues. The DNA for the CDR3 is TGTGCCTGGAGTGTACCTCCAGGACCTAATGAAAAACTGTTTTTT. Translation gives CAWSVPPGPNEKLFF.

This clonotype was observed a handful of times. The rearrangement uses TRBV18 and TRBJ1-5; D perhaps matches TRBD1 (5 bases). Trimming left V 6 bases short and J 5 bases short, with 14 bases between. The CDR3 length is 14 residues. Per germline, CDR1 KGHSH and CDR2 LQKENI. Here the CDR3 DNA reads TGTGCCAGCTCGCCCGGGACGGAGGATCAGCCCCAGCATTTT. It codes for CASSPGTEDQPQHF.

The genes are TRBV7-9 and TRBJ2-1, with 7 positions matching TRBD2. V shed 4 bases and J 7 bases; nucleotides not matched to a gene: 13. The CDR3 spans 16 residues. Per the germline V gene, CDR1 is SEHNR and CDR2 is FQNEAQ (reference sequence). This chain's CDR3 is CASSSSLSGPGNEQFF. The CDR3 bases are TGTGCCAGCAGCTCGAGCCTTAGCGGGCCGGGGAATGAGCAGTTCTTC.

This clonotype came up many times. The V and J genes are TRBV20-1 and TRBJ2-7; D remains ambiguous. There are 15 residues in the CDR3. Trimming cost V 5 bases and J 2 bases, with 19 bases left between them. In germline, CDR1 is DFQATT, CDR2 SNEGSKA (reference sequence). The CDR3 loop is CSARKSVAGTYEQYF. CDR3 DNA sequence: TGCAGTGCTCGAAAAAGCGTCGCTGGGACCTACGAGCAGTACTTC.

This clonotype occurred many times. A junction boundary mismatches the germline segment, possibly from a read error. The chain couples TRBV29-1 to TRBJ2-5, with 8 bases aligning to TRBD2. The CDR3 runs to 14 residues. Per the germline V gene, CDR1 is SQVTM and CDR2 is ANQGSEA. The CDR3 coding sequence is TGCAGCGTTGGCTTTCTAGCGGGTCAAGCGACCCAGTACTTC. Amino acid sequence: CSVGFLAGQATQYF.

The chain employs TRBV5-1 and TRBJ1-4, with a weak D call TRBD1 (5 bases). The CDR3 extends over 15 amino acids. Between the trimmed V and J ends, which lost 0 bases and 5 bases, there was a span of 11 bases. Germline V CDR1 and CDR2: SGHRS, YFSETQ. CDR3 sequence (DNA): TGCGCCAGCAGCTTGGGTACAGGAATGAATGAAAAACTGTTTTTT. It specifies CASSLGTGMNEKLFF.

This rearrangement joins TRBV2 to TRBJ1-5; the D gene is possibly TRBD1 (6 bases). The CDR3 is 13 amino acids. The ends were cut back, 7 bases at V and 4 bases at J, with 11 bases in the middle. The V gene's germline CDR1 is SNHLY and CDR2 FYNNEI. CDR3 in DNA: TGTGCCAGCAATGAGGGGGTGAATCAGCCCCAGCATTTT. Protein: CASNEGVNQPQHF.

The chain recombines TRBV6-5 with TRBJ2-7; maybe TRBD2 (5 bases). Trimming cost V 4 bases and J 5 bases, with 15 bases left between them. The CDR3 contains 14 residues. Germline CDR1 MNHEY, CDR2 SVGAGI. The CDR3 nucleotides read TGTGCCAGCAGTTCCCGGACTCCCCCACACGAGCAGTACTTC. This sequence encodes CASSSRTPPHEQYF.

The CDR3 region has the DNA TGTGCCAGCAGCCAAGGACAGGGGGGCGCCGGCACAGATACGCAGTATTTT. Its protein product is CASSQGQGGAGTDTQYF. The J gene is TRBJ2-3, the V gene TRBV4-2; 9 nucleotides agree with TRBD1. This CDR3 contains 17 residues. J was trimmed by 1 base and V by 1 base; bases with no gene match: 6. The germline V gene has CDR1 LGHNA and CDR2 YNFKEQ.

The rearrangement links TRBV28 to TRBJ2-7; possibly TRBD1 or TRBD2 for D (6 bases each). The CDR3 covers 15 residues. V gave up 3 bases and J gave up 4 bases, with 16 bases separating them. Germline lookup yields CDR1 MDHEN and CDR2 SYDVKM. CDR3 nucleotides: TGTGCCAGCAGTTTTGGGGGGCGTCCTCCTTACGAGCAGTACTTC. The encoded protein is CASSFGGRPPYEQYF.

V is TRBV5-6 and J is TRBJ2-5; D could derive from TRBD1 or TRBD2 (5 bases each). V lost 2 bases and J 2 bases, leaving 7 bases between the germline ends. CDR1 is SGHDT, CDR2 YYEEEE, per germline. CDR3 length: 13 amino acids. CDR3 in DNA: TGTGCCAGCAGCTTTTGGGGGCAAGAGACCCAGTACTTC. This sequence encodes CASSFWGQETQYF.

This clonotype was detected many times. The V call is TRBV24-1, the J call TRBJ1-2; no firm D call. Germline CDR1 reads KGHDR; CDR2 reads SFDVKD. The germline V and J ends were trimmed by 3 bases and 4 bases, with 5 bases remaining between them. The CDR3 length is 12 residues. This CDR3 is CATSDPPYGYTF. The CDR3 bases are TGTGCCACCAGTGATCCTCCCTATGGCTACACCTTC.

This clonotype showed up many times. The chain employs TRBV7-9 and TRBJ2-1; D is ambiguous. This CDR3 has 12 amino acids. Germline V CDR1 and CDR2: SEHNR, FQNEAQ (reference sequence). The CDR3 loop is CEARSHYNEQFF. The CDR3 DNA follows: TGTGAGGCGAGAAGTCACTACAATGAGCAGTTCTTC.

This clonotype was detected only a few times. The V and J genes are TRBV10-3 and TRBJ2-7; 10 bases agree with TRBD2. V was clipped by 2 bases and J by 2 bases; unmatched bases: 3. The CDR3 runs to 15 residues. Germline-derived CDR1 and CDR2 are ENHRY and SYGVKD. The CDR3 reads CAISEPGTSAYEQYV. CDR3 coding DNA: TGTGCCATCAGTGAGCCAGGGACTAGCGCCTACGAGCAGTACGTC.

This chain links TRBV9 with TRBJ2-1; D gene unclear. CDR1 and CDR2 (germline): SGDLS, YYNGEE. The germline V and J ends were trimmed by 2 bases and 5 bases, with 8 bases remaining between them. The CDR3 spans 13 residues. The CDR3, as DNA: TGTGCCAGCAGCGTCCGGCCGGACAATGAGCAGTTCTTC. This translates into CASSVRPDNEQFF. Using reference TRBV9 and TRBJ2-1 for the parts outside the CDR3, the full variable domain is DSGVTQTPKHLITATGQRVTLRCSPRSGDLSVYWYQQSLDQGLQFLIQYYNGEERAKGNILERFSAQQFPDLHSELNLSSLELGDSALYFCASSVRPDNEQFFGPGTRLTVL.

The table lists this clonotype with many counts. The chain employs TRBV4-2 and TRBJ2-5, with D possibly called TRBD1 or TRBD2 (5 bases each). The CDR3 sequence is 13 residues long. Germline-derived CDR1 and CDR2 are LGHNA and YNFKEQ. With 4 bases removed from V and 4 bases from J, the gap between germline ends came to 10 bases. The DNA of the CDR3 is TGTGCCAGCAGCCGGGACCGAGGAGAGACCCAGTACTTC. Translation gives CASSRDRGETQYF.

V is TRBV20-1 and J is TRBJ2-1; 11 nucleotides line up with TRBD2. The CDR3 runs 15 residues. Germline lookup yields CDR1 DFQATT and CDR2 SNEGSKA (reference sequence). V shed 1 base and J 7 bases; nucleotides not matched to a gene: 6. The CDR3 loop reads CSARVGTSGSNEQFF. CDR3 sequence (DNA): TGCAGTGCTAGAGTCGGAACTAGCGGGAGTAATGAGCAGTTCTTC.

This clonotype was seen ten or more times. The V and J genes are TRBV5-1 and TRBJ2-5; D ambiguous. CDR1 and CDR2 (germline): SGHRS, YFSETQ. Trimming left V 4 bases short and J 4 bases short, with 8 bases between. This CDR3 comprises 12 residues. Written as DNA, the CDR3 is TGCGCCAGCAGCCCGTTGGGAGAGACCCAGTACTTC. Translating it yields CASSPLGETQYF.

The CDR3, as DNA: TGTGCCAGCAGTTTAAATGGGCTAGCGGGACTCTTCAATGAGCAGTTCTTC. This translates into CASSLNGLAGLFNEQFF. The gene calls are TRBV27 and TRBJ2-1; 9 bases align to TRBD2. The CDR3 is 17 amino acids. Unmatched junction bases numbered 11, after V lost 2 bases and J lost 6 bases. CDR1 is MNHEY and CDR2 is SMNVEV in the germline V gene (reference sequence).

This chain joins TRBV9 and TRBJ1-2; no definite D call. The CDR3 is 15 residues long. Germline V gene data show CDR1 as SGDLS and CDR2 as YYNGEE. V was shortened by 0 bases and J by 0 bases, with 9 bases between the two germline ends. The CDR3 spells CASSVEVETNYGYTF. The CDR3 DNA reads as TGTGCCAGCAGCGTAGAGGTAGAAACTAACTATGGCTACACCTTC.

This chain joins TRBV21-1 and TRBJ2-3; the tabulated D call, TRBD2, remains unverified against the DNA. TRBV21-1 is described as a pseudogene. The CDR3 contains 21 residues. CDR3 loop: CASSTFRGLADYASSTDTQYF. CDR3 bases: TGTGCCAGCAGCACGTTTAGGGGACTAGCAGATTACGCCTCTAGCACAGATACGCAGTATTTT.

This chain connects TRBV18 to TRBJ1-1; 8 bases align to TRBD1. CDR3 length equals 16 residues. V lost 2 bases to trimming and J lost 5 bases; unmatched junction nucleotides: 10. Germline V CDR1 and CDR2: KGHSH, LQKENI. The CDR3 nucleotides are TGTGCCAGCTCACCAAGGCCGGGCAGGGGGCAAACTGAAGCTTTCTTT. It translates to CASSPRPGRGQTEAFF.